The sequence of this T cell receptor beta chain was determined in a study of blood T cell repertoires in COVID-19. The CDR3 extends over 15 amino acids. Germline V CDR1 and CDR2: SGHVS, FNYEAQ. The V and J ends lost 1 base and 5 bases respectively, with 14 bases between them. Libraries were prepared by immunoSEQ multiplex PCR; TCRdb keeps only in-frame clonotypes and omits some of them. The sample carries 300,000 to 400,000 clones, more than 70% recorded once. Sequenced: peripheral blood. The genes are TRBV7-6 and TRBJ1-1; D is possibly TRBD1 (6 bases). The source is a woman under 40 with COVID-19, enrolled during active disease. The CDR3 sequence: CASSLDPGGGTEAFF. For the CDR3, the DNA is TGTGCCAGCAGCTTAGATCCGGGAGGGGGAACTGAAGCTTTCTTT.